This T cell receptor beta chain is drawn from a study of shared clonotypes between healthy human individuals. Overall study: CD4 naive and memory got three plates each, CD8 naive two, CD8 memory one. Study-wide findings and caveats: Depth was large, yet rarefaction showed that sorted-subset sequencing was incomplete. Donor scarcity curtailed the genetic and exposure-history diversity represented herein.

Note on this clone: The antigen remains unidentified. The junction differs from germline at one of its ends, possibly a read error. Other nucleotide sequences from this sample produce the same CDR3.

Clones were read by immunoSEQ multiplex PCR, and TCRdb kept only the in-frame ones, dropping some. The sample has roughly 2.6 million clones; approximately 90% are singletons. The CDR3 totals 15 residues. Germline values: CDR1 MDHEN, CDR2 SYDVKM. In the CD4+ fraction, cells were divided into CD45RA+ naive and CD45RA-negative memory subsets. The TCR comes from a man aged 18 to 30 in good health. The genes are TRBV28 and TRBJ1-4; 10 nucleotides line up with TRBD1. Input material: naive CD4+ T cells sorted from blood. Subset indicated: CD45RA+ positively selected. CDR3: CASSARQGANEKLFF. The CDR3, as DNA: TGTGCCAGCAGTGCCCGACAGGGGGCTAATGAAAAACTATTTTTT.